Listed below are T cell receptor beta chains from one sample, sequenced in a study of cytomegalovirus exposure and HLA in healthy donors. Profiled with immunoSEQ multiplex PCR; TCRdb holds only in-frame clones, not every one. The table includes 150,000 to 200,000 clones, about 90% detected once. Input material: PBMCs. The receptor source for this set is a woman aged 18-30 years in good health and CMV-seropositive. The CDR3 runs from the conserved cysteine through the conserved F or W. Size is stated for part of the rows, as once, few or many counts, or as a class when the clone is expanded.

j_call v_call clone_size cdr3_aa
TRBJ2-1 TRBV2 NA CASSFLAGSYNEQFF
TRBJ2-5 TRBV7-9 NA CASSLVHRGETQYF
TRBJ2-3 TRBV4-2 NA CASSRGLAYSTDTQYF
TRBJ1-1 TRBV29-1 NA CSAIRGPGTEAFF
TRBJ2-3 TRBV11-2 NA CASSAQRGRADTQYF
TRBJ1-6 TRBV2 NA CASSTQGLAPLHF
TRBJ2-1 TRBV6-6 once CASSSVAGVSDEQFF
TRBJ1-4 TRBV5-1 NA CASSSGTGNEKLFF
TRBJ2-7 TRBV4-1 NA CASSQINTGEQYF
TRBJ1-1 TRBV5-4 NA CASSRTNTEAFF